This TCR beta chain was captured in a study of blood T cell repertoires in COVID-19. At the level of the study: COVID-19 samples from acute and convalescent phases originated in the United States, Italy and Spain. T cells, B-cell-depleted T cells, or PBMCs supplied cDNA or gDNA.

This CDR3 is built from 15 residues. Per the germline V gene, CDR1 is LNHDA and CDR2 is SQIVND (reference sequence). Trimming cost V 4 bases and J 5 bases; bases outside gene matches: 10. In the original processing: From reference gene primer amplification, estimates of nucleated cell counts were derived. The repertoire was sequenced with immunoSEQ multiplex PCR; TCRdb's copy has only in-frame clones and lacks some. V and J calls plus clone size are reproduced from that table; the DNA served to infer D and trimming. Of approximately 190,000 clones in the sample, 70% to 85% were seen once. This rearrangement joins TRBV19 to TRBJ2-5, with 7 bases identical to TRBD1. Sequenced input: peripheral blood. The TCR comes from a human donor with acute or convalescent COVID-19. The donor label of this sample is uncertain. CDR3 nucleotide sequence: TGTGCCAGTAGTAGCCGGGACAGAGAATTGGAGACCCAGTACTTC. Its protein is CASSSRDRELETQYF.